The rows below give T cell receptor beta chains drawn from one sample of a study of regulatory T cells in long-lasting Graves disease. TCRdb passed the multiplex PCR reads through MiXCR, listing each CDR3 protein once. The data contain 500,000 to 700,000 distinct CDR3 sequences, about 32% of them singletons. Sequenced material: peripheral blood mononuclear cells (PBMCs), taken when the disease was refractory, from a patient treated with antithyroid drugs. These receptors all come from a female donor with Graves disease. CDR3s include the opening cysteine and the closing phenylalanine or tryptophan. A D gene is named only where the DNA matches it firmly. Clone size is not always given. Where it is, it says once, few, many or a class for expanded clones.

D gene: -
CDR3 length: 12
V gene: TRBV19
J gene: TRBJ1-1
clone size: few
CDR3 protein: CASLPRNGEAFF
CDR3 DNA: TGTGCCAGTTTACCCCGGAACGGTGAAGCTTTCTTT

D gene: TRBD1
CDR3 length: 14
V gene: TRBV28
J gene: TRBJ2-7
clone size: many
CDR3 protein: CASSRGDRALEQYF
CDR3 DNA: TGTGCCAGCAGTAGGGGGGACAGGGCCCTCGAGCAGTACTTC

D gene: TRBD1
CDR3 length: 15
V gene: TRBV11-2
J gene: TRBJ1-5
clone size: -
CDR3 protein: CASSLGQGIEQPQHF
CDR3 DNA: TGTGCCAGCAGCTTAGGACAGGGTATAGAGCAGCCCCAGCATTTT

D gene: -
CDR3 length: 15
V gene: TRBV25-1
J gene: TRBJ1-6
clone size: -
CDR3 protein: CASSEQNPYNSPLHF
CDR3 DNA: TGTGCCAGCAGTGAGCAGAACCCGTATAATTCACCCCTCCACTTT

D gene: -
CDR3 length: 17
V gene: TRBV6-5
J gene: TRBJ2-7
clone size: -
CDR3 protein: CASSYTHRATTSYEQYF
CDR3 DNA: TGTGCCAGCAGTTACACGCACAGAGCCACGACCTCCTACGAGCAGTACTTC

D gene: TRBD1
CDR3 length: 13
V gene: TRBV10-3
J gene: TRBJ1-1
clone size: -
CDR3 protein: CAISESGQVEAFF
CDR3 DNA: TGTGCCATCAGTGAGTCGGGACAGGTTGAAGCTTTCTTT

D gene: -
CDR3 length: 15
V gene: TRBV14
J gene: TRBJ1-2
clone size: few
CDR3 protein: CASSQDKGGIYGYTF
CDR3 DNA: TGTGCCAGCAGCCAAGATAAGGGGGGGATCTATGGCTACACCTTC

D gene: -
CDR3 length: 16
V gene: TRBV11-2
J gene: TRBJ2-5
clone size: many
CDR3 protein: CASSSRVSGYQETQYF
CDR3 DNA: TGTGCCAGCAGCTCCAGGGTCTCGGGGTACCAAGAGACCCAGTACTTC

D gene: -
CDR3 length: 15
V gene: TRBV7-9
J gene: TRBJ2-7
clone size: few
CDR3 protein: CASSSQLVSPYEQYF
CDR3 DNA: TGTGCCAGCAGCTCGCAACTAGTATCCCCATACGAGCAGTACTTC

D gene: TRBD1
CDR3 length: 18
V gene: TRBV5-1
J gene: TRBJ2-2
clone size: -
CDR3 protein: CASSLGVIGTGDTGELFF
CDR3 DNA: TGCGCCAGCAGCTTGGGAGTCATCGGGACAGGGGACACCGGGGAGCTGTTTTTT

D gene: TRBD1
CDR3 length: 14
V gene: TRBV7-2
J gene: TRBJ2-7
clone size: few
CDR3 protein: CASSPRDSLYEQYF
CDR3 DNA: TGTGCCAGCAGCCCCCGGGACAGCCTCTACGAGCAGTACTTC

D gene: TRBD2
CDR3 length: 16
V gene: TRBV20-1
J gene: TRBJ2-4
clone size: once
CDR3 protein: CSARPLGEGPKNIQYF
CDR3 DNA: TGCAGTGCTAGACCCCTGGGGGAGGGCCCCAAAAACATTCAGTACTTC

D gene: -
CDR3 length: 12
V gene: TRBV28
J gene: TRBJ1-4
clone size: few
CDR3 protein: CASSLADVAEFF
CDR3 DNA: TGTGCCAGCAGTTTAGCTGACGTGGCCGAGTTTTTT

D gene: -
CDR3 length: 15
V gene: TRBV9
J gene: TRBJ2-7
clone size: few
CDR3 protein: CASSFIQVLSYEQYF
CDR3 DNA: TGTGCCAGCAGCTTTATACAGGTATTATCCTACGAGCAGTACTTC

D gene: TRBD1
CDR3 length: 15
V gene: TRBV2
J gene: TRBJ2-2
clone size: -
CDR3 protein: CASRSGTGSTGELFF
CDR3 DNA: TGTGCCAGCAGATCCGGGACAGGGTCCACCGGGGAGCTGTTTTTT

D gene: TRBD1
CDR3 length: 16
V gene: TRBV28
J gene: TRBJ1-5
clone size: -
CDR3 protein: CASSLPGQGARQPQHF
CDR3 DNA: TGTGCCAGCAGTTTACCGGGACAGGGGGCACGTCAGCCCCAGCATTTT

D gene: -
CDR3 length: 12
V gene: TRBV6-1
J gene: TRBJ1-2
clone size: many
CDR3 protein: CASIGRSYGYTF
CDR3 DNA: TGTGCCAGCATCGGACGGAGCTATGGCTACACCTTC

D gene: -
CDR3 length: 15
V gene: TRBV2
J gene: TRBJ1-1
clone size: many
CDR3 protein: CASSEDRVMGTEAFF
CDR3 DNA: TGTGCCAGCAGTGAAGATAGGGTTATGGGCACTGAAGCTTTCTTT

D gene: -
CDR3 length: 15
V gene: TRBV6-4
J gene: TRBJ1-2
clone size: -
CDR3 protein: CASSDSPLANYGYTF
CDR3 DNA: TGTGCCAGCAGTGACTCACCACTAGCTAACTATGGCTACACCTTC

D gene: -
CDR3 length: 15
V gene: TRBV2
J gene: TRBJ1-1
clone size: many
CDR3 protein: CASSELDRSGTEAFF
CDR3 DNA: TGTGCCAGCAGTGAACTGGACAGAAGTGGCACTGAAGCTTTCTTT

D gene: TRBD1
CDR3 length: 14
V gene: TRBV28
J gene: TRBJ1-3
clone size: few
CDR3 protein: CASSKQGAGNTIYF
CDR3 DNA: TGTGCCAGCAGTAAACAGGGGGCTGGAAACACCATATATTTT

D gene: TRBD1
CDR3 length: 16
V gene: TRBV20-1
J gene: TRBJ2-7
clone size: -
CDR3 protein: CSARPPTGGSSYEQYF
CDR3 DNA: TGCAGTGCTCGCCCCCCGACAGGGGGTAGCTCCTACGAGCAGTACTTC

D gene: -
CDR3 length: 13
V gene: TRBV29-1
J gene: TRBJ2-2
clone size: few
CDR3 protein: CSVGGGAYGELFF
CDR3 DNA: TGCAGCGTTGGGGGGGGGGCGTACGGGGAGCTGTTTTTT

D gene: -
CDR3 length: 15
V gene: TRBV6-1
J gene: TRBJ1-4
clone size: -
CDR3 protein: CASSQGGGGDEKLFF
CDR3 DNA: TGTGCCAGCAGCCAAGGCGGCGGCGGGGATGAAAAACTGTTTTTT

D gene: -
CDR3 length: 14
V gene: TRBV9
J gene: TRBJ2-2
clone size: -
CDR3 protein: CASSPMDYPGELFF
CDR3 DNA: TGTGCCAGCAGCCCCATGGACTATCCCGGGGAGCTGTTTTTT

D gene: -
CDR3 length: 12
V gene: TRBV30
J gene: TRBJ1-2
clone size: -
CDR3 protein: CAWGPTGSGYTF
CDR3 DNA: TGTGCCTGGGGACCTACAGGGAGCGGCTACACCTTC

D gene: -
CDR3 length: 11
V gene: TRBV30
J gene: TRBJ2-7
clone size: -
CDR3 protein: CAWSSAYEQYF
CDR3 DNA: TGTGCCTGGAGTAGCGCCTACGAGCAGTACTTC

D gene: TRBD2
CDR3 length: 14
V gene: TRBV5-6
J gene: TRBJ2-7
clone size: few
CDR3 protein: CASSLLLADYEQYF
CDR3 DNA: TGTGCCAGCAGCTTGCTACTAGCGGACTACGAGCAGTACTTC

D gene: -
CDR3 length: 14
V gene: TRBV5-4
J gene: TRBJ1-2
clone size: few
CDR3 protein: CASSLPMTAYGYTF
CDR3 DNA: TGTGCCAGCAGCTTGCCCATGACAGCCTATGGCTACACCTTC

D gene: TRBD1
CDR3 length: 17
V gene: TRBV7-3
J gene: TRBJ2-2
clone size: -
CDR3 protein: CASSLATGTLNTGELFF
CDR3 DNA: TGTGCCAGCAGCTTAGCGACAGGGACACTGAACACCGGGGAGCTGTTTTTT

D gene: TRBD2
CDR3 length: 15
V gene: TRBV20-1
J gene: TRBJ2-7
clone size: -
CDR3 protein: CSAYISGISRSGQYF
CDR3 DNA: TGCAGTGCTTACATTAGCGGGATCAGCAGAAGCGGGCAGTACTTC

D gene: TRBD1
CDR3 length: 14
V gene: TRBV30
J gene: TRBJ1-1
clone size: -
CDR3 protein: CAWNDRGRRTEAFF
CDR3 DNA: TGTGCCTGGAACGACAGGGGGCGAAGAACTGAAGCTTTCTTT

D gene: TRBD2
CDR3 length: 15
V gene: TRBV12-3/TRBV12-4
J gene: TRBJ2-5
clone size: many
CDR3 protein: CASTTGSGSGETQYF
CDR3 DNA: TGTGCCAGCACTACGGGAAGCGGGAGTGGGGAGACCCAGTACTTC

D gene: -
CDR3 length: 13
V gene: TRBV28
J gene: TRBJ1-5
clone size: -
CDR3 protein: CASSRTTNQPQHF
CDR3 DNA: TGTGCCAGCAGTAGGACAACTAATCAGCCCCAGCATTTT

D gene: -
CDR3 length: 18
V gene: TRBV20-1
J gene: TRBJ2-7
clone size: -
CDR3 protein: CSASKGRGLIGNSYEQYF
CDR3 DNA: TGCAGTGCCTCCAAGGGCCGCGGACTAATTGGGAACTCCTACGAGCAGTACTTC

D gene: -
CDR3 length: 13
V gene: TRBV28
J gene: TRBJ1-2
clone size: many
CDR3 protein: CASSKGVRYGYTF
CDR3 DNA: TGTGCCAGCAGCAAGGGAGTACGATATGGCTACACCTTC

D gene: TRBD1
CDR3 length: 14
V gene: TRBV3-1
J gene: TRBJ1-1
clone size: -
CDR3 protein: CASSRGQASTEAFF
CDR3 DNA: TGTGCCAGCAGCCGGGGACAGGCTTCCACTGAAGCTTTCTTT

D gene: TRBD1
CDR3 length: 10
V gene: TRBV29-1
J gene: TRBJ1-1
clone size: -
CDR3 protein: CSDDRAEAFF
CDR3 DNA: TGCAGCGACGACAGGGCTGAAGCTTTCTTT

D gene: TRBD1
CDR3 length: 14
V gene: TRBV12-3/TRBV12-4
J gene: TRBJ1-5
clone size: many
CDR3 protein: CASSPGTGLQPQHF
CDR3 DNA: TGTGCCAGCAGTCCCGGGACAGGGCTTCAGCCCCAGCATTTT

D gene: -
CDR3 length: 14
V gene: TRBV28
J gene: TRBJ1-1
clone size: many
CDR3 protein: CASSFGGGGTEAFF
CDR3 DNA: TGTGCCAGCAGTTTCGGCGGTGGGGGCACTGAAGCTTTCTTT

D gene: TRBD2
CDR3 length: 17
V gene: TRBV5-1
J gene: TRBJ2-3
clone size: -
CDR3 protein: CASSLAAGGLLTDTQYF
CDR3 DNA: TGCGCCAGCAGCTTGGCGGCGGGGGGGCTTCTCACAGATACGCAGTATTTT

D gene: TRBD1
CDR3 length: 15
V gene: TRBV6-5
J gene: TRBJ2-7
clone size: few
CDR3 protein: CASSSLGTGEYEQYF
CDR3 DNA: TGTGCCAGCAGTTCCCTCGGGACAGGGGAGTACGAGCAGTACTTC

D gene: -
CDR3 length: 12
V gene: TRBV7-9
J gene: TRBJ1-1
clone size: many
CDR3 protein: CASSLGLAEAFF
CDR3 DNA: TGTGCCAGCAGCTTAGGCCTCGCTGAAGCTTTCTTT

D gene: TRBD2
CDR3 length: 13
V gene: TRBV7-9
J gene: TRBJ2-5
clone size: few
CDR3 protein: CASSTGLAVTQYF
CDR3 DNA: TGTGCCAGCAGCACGGGACTAGCGGTCACCCAGTACTTC

D gene: -
CDR3 length: 13
V gene: TRBV12-3/TRBV12-4
J gene: TRBJ2-3
clone size: few
CDR3 protein: CASARPPPDTQYF
CDR3 DNA: TGTGCCAGCGCTAGGCCCCCCCCAGATACGCAGTATTTT

D gene: -
CDR3 length: 14
V gene: TRBV3-1
J gene: TRBJ1-5
clone size: few
CDR3 protein: CASSQLGITQPQHF
CDR3 DNA: TGTGCCAGCAGCCAATTGGGTATTACTCAGCCCCAGCATTTT

D gene: -
CDR3 length: 16
V gene: TRBV7-2
J gene: TRBJ1-5
clone size: -
CDR3 protein: CASSFLGGISNQPQHF
CDR3 DNA: TGTGCCAGCAGCTTCCTGGGCGGGATTAGCAATCAGCCCCAGCATTTT

D gene: TRBD1
CDR3 length: 16
V gene: TRBV9
J gene: TRBJ2-7
clone size: -
CDR3 protein: CASSPRPGTASYEQYF
CDR3 DNA: TGTGCCAGCAGCCCTCGTCCCGGGACAGCCTCCTACGAGCAGTACTTC

D gene: -
CDR3 length: 13
V gene: TRBV12-3/TRBV12-4
J gene: TRBJ2-7
clone size: -
CDR3 protein: CASRSGATYEQYF
CDR3 DNA: TGTGCCAGCAGGTCCGGGGCGACCTACGAGCAGTACTTC

D gene: -
CDR3 length: 16
V gene: TRBV5-1
J gene: TRBJ1-2
clone size: -
CDR3 protein: CASSLVAVGLNYGYTF
CDR3 DNA: TGCGCCAGCAGCTTGGTTGCGGTCGGACTTAACTATGGCTACACCTTC

D gene: TRBD2
CDR3 length: 14
V gene: TRBV29-1
J gene: TRBJ2-7
clone size: -
CDR3 protein: CSVERSAGGSEQYF
CDR3 DNA: TGCAGCGTTGAGCGCTCGGCTGGCGGGAGCGAGCAGTACTTC

D gene: -
CDR3 length: 15
V gene: TRBV6-1
J gene: TRBJ1-1
clone size: few
CDR3 protein: CASSQSRHLNTEAFF
CDR3 DNA: TGTGCCAGCAGCCAATCAAGACACCTGAACACTGAAGCTTTCTTT

D gene: -
CDR3 length: 14
V gene: TRBV19
J gene: TRBJ1-5
clone size: -
CDR3 protein: CASSIGRSNQPQHF
CDR3 DNA: TGTGCCAGTAGTATTGGTCGGAGCAATCAGCCCCAGCATTTT

D gene: -
CDR3 length: 12
V gene: TRBV20-1
J gene: TRBJ1-1
clone size: few
CDR3 protein: CSALPENTEAFF
CDR3 DNA: TGCAGTGCCTTGCCGGAGAACACTGAAGCTTTCTTT

D gene: -
CDR3 length: 13
V gene: TRBV6-1
J gene: TRBJ1-4
clone size: -
CDR3 protein: CASIRGGNEKLFF
CDR3 DNA: TGTGCCAGCATCAGGGGAGGTAATGAAAAACTGTTTTTT

D gene: -
CDR3 length: 16
V gene: TRBV27
J gene: TRBJ2-5
clone size: -
CDR3 protein: CASSLSRGLYGETQYF
CDR3 DNA: TGTGCCAGCAGTTTAAGTAGAGGTCTATACGGGGAGACCCAGTACTTC

D gene: -
CDR3 length: 14
V gene: TRBV20-1
J gene: TRBJ2-3
clone size: few
CDR3 protein: CSASDNDYTDTQYF
CDR3 DNA: TGCAGTGCTTCGGACAACGACTACACAGATACGCAGTATTTT

D gene: -
CDR3 length: 15
V gene: TRBV7-6
J gene: TRBJ1-5
clone size: -
CDR3 protein: CASSLVPESNQPQHF
CDR3 DNA: TGTGCCAGCAGCTTAGTGCCCGAGAGCAATCAGCCCCAGCATTTT